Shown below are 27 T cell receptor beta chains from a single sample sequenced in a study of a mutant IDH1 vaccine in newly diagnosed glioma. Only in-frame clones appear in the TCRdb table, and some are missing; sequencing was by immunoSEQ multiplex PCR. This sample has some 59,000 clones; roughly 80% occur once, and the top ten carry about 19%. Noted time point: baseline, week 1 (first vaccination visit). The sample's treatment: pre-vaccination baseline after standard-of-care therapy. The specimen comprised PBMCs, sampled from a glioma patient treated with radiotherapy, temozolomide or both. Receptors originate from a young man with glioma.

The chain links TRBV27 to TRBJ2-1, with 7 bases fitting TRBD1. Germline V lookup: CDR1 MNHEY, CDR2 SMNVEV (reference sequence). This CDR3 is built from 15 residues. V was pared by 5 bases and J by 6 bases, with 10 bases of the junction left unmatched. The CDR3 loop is CASSLRDRRFNEQFF. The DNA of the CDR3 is TGTGCCAGCAGTCTCCGGGACAGAAGGTTCAATGAGCAGTTCTTC.

The CDR3 coding sequence is TGTGCCAGCAGCGTAACGGTGGGAACGGTGGTACGAGCAGATACGCAGTATTTT. This translates into CASSVTVGTVVRADTQYF. This sequence joins TRBV9 and TRBJ2-3; unclear D gene. This CDR3 region has 18 residues. Germline lookup yields CDR1 SGDLS and CDR2 YYNGEE. Trimming stripped 1 base from V and 4 bases from J, with 22 bases between.

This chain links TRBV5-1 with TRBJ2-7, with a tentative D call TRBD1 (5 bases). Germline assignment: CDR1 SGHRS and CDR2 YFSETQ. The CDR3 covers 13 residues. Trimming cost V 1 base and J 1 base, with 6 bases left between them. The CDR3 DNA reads TGCGCCAGCAGCTTGACAGGATCCTACGAGCAGTACTTC. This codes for CASSLTGSYEQYF.

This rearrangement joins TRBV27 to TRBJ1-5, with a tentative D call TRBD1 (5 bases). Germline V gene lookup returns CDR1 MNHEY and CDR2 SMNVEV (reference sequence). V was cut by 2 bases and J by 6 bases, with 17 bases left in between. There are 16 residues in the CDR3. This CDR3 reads CASSLNGYTGGQPQHF. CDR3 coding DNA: TGTGCCAGCAGTTTAAATGGATACACGGGGGGTCAGCCCCAGCATTTT.

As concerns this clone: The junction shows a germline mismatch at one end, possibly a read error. The CDR3 sequence: CASNGQLLHF. CDR3 DNA sequence: TGTGCCAGCAATGGCCAGCTCCTACACTTC. The chain uses TRBV2 and TRBJ2-7; D ambiguous. Germline loops: CDR1 SNHLY, CDR2 FYNNEI. This CDR3 is built from 10 residues.

The CDR3 region is CASSLGGVNEQYF. The CDR3 bases are TGCGCCAGCAGCTTGGGAGGGGTGAACGAGCAGTACTTC. The rearrangement uses TRBV5-1 and TRBJ2-7; perhaps D is TRBD1 or TRBD2 (5 bases each). Trimming took 0 bases from V and 5 from J, leaving 9 bases between them. Germline assignment: CDR1 SGHRS and CDR2 YFSETQ. The CDR3 sequence is 13 residues long.

CDR3 coding DNA: TGTGCCAGCAGCTTAGGGGCTAGTTCCACAGATACGCAGTATTTT. This gives the protein CASSLGASSTDTQYF. This chain uses TRBV7-2 with TRBJ2-3; D is uncertain. Germline V CDR1 and CDR2: SGHTA, FQGNSA. The CDR3 contains 15 residues. V lost 1 base and J lost 2, with 10 bases in between.

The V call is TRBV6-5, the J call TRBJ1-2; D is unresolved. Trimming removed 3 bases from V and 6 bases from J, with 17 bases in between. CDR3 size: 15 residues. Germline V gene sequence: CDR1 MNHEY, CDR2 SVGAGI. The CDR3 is CASSYSYDDLDGYTF. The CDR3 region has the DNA TGTGCCAGCAGTTATTCTTACGACGACTTAGATGGCTACACCTTC.

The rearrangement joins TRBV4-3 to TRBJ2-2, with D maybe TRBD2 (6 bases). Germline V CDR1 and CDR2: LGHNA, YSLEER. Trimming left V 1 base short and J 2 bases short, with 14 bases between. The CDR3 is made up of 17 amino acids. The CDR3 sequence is CASSQVRDDINTGELFF. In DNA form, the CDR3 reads TGCGCCAGCAGCCAAGTGCGGGATGACATAAACACCGGGGAGCTGTTTTTT.

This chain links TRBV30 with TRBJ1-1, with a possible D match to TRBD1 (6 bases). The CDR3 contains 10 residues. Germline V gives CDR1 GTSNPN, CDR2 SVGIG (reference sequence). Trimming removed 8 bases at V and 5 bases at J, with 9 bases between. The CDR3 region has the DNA TGTGCCGGAGGGGGGACTGAAGCTTTCTTT. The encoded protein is CAGGGTEAFF.

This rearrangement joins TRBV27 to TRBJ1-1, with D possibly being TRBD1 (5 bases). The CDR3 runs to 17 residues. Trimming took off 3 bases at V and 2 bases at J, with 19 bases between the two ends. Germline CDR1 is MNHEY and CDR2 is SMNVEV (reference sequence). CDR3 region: CASSFGQGPRTNTEAFF. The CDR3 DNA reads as TGTGCCAGCAGTTTCGGGCAGGGCCCCCGAACTAACACTGAAGCTTTCTTT.

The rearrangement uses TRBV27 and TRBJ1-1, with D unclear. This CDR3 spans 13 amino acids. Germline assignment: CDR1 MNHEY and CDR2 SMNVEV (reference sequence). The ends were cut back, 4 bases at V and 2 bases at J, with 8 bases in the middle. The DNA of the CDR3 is TGTGCCAGCAGTTCAGTGGTTAACACTGAAGCTTTCTTT. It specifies CASSSVVNTEAFF.

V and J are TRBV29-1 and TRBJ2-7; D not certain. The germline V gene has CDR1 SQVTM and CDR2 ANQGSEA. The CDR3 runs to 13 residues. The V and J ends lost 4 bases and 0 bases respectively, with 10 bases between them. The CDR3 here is CSVAGRNSYEQYF. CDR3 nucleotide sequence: TGCAGCGTTGCAGGACGGAACTCCTACGAGCAGTACTTC.

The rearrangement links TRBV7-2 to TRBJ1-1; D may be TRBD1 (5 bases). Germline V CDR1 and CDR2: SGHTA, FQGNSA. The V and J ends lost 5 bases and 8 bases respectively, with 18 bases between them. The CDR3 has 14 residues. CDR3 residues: CASSPPWVGPEAFF. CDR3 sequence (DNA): TGTGCCAGCAGCCCTCCTTGGGTGGGGCCCGAAGCTTTCTTT. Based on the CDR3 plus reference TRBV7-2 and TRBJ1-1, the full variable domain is GAGVSQSPSNKVTEKGKDVELRCDPISGHTALYWYRQSLGQGLEFLIYFQGNSAPDKSGLPSDRFSAERTGGSVSTLTIQRTQQEDSAVYLCASSPPWVGPEAFFGQGTRLTVV.

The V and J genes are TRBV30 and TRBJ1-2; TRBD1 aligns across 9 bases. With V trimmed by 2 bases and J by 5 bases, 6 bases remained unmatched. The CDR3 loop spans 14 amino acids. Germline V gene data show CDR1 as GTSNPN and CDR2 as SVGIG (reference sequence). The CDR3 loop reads CAWSPGQGWYGYTF. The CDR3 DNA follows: TGTGCCTGGAGTCCGGGACAGGGTTGGTATGGCTACACCTTC. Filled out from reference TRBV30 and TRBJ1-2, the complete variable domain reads SQTIHQWPATLVQPVGSPLSLECTVEGTSNPNLYWYRQAAGRGLQLLFYSVGIGQISSEVPQNLSASRPQDRQFILSSKKLLLSDSGFYLCAWSPGQGWYGYTFGSGTRLTVV.

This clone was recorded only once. The CDR3 region has the DNA TGTGCCACCAGCAGTTTACAGGGAGTAAGGTACTTC. Translated: CATSSLQGVRYF. This chain links TRBV15 with TRBJ2-7, with D perhaps matching TRBD1 (6 bases). Trimming took 3 bases from V and 12 from J, leaving 15 bases between them. This CDR3 region has 12 residues. Germline V gives CDR1 LNHNV, CDR2 YYDKDF (reference sequence). Filled out from reference TRBV15 and TRBJ2-7, the complete variable domain reads DAMVIQNPRYQVTQFGKPVTLSCSQTLNHNVMYWYQQKSSQAPKLLFHYYDKDFNNEADTPDNFQSRRPNTSFCFLDIRSPGLGDTAMYLCATSSLQGVRYFGPGTRLTVT.

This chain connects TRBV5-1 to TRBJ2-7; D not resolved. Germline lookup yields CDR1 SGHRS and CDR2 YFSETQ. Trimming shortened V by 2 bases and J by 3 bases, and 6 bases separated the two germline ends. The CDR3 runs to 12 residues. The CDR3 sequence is CASSFDFYEQYF. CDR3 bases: TGCGCCAGCAGCTTTGATTTCTACGAGCAGTACTTC.

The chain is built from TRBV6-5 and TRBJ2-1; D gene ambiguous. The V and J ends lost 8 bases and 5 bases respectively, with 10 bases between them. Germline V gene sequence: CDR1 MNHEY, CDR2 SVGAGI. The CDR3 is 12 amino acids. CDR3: CASGGINNEQFF. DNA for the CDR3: TGTGCCAGCGGCGGTATTAACAATGAGCAGTTCTTC.

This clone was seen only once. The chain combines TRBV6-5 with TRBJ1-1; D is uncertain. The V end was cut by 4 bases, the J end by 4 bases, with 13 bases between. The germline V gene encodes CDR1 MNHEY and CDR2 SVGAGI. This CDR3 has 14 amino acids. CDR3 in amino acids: CASSSGREVTEAFF. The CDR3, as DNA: TGTGCCAGCAGTTCCGGGCGGGAGGTCACTGAAGCTTTCTTT.

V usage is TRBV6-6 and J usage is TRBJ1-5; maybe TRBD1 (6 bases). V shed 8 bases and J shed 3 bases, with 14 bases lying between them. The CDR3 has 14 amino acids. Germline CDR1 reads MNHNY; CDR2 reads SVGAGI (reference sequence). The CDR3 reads CASGRTGNNQPQHF. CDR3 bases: TGTGCCAGCGGGAGAACAGGGAACAATCAGCCCCAGCATTTT.

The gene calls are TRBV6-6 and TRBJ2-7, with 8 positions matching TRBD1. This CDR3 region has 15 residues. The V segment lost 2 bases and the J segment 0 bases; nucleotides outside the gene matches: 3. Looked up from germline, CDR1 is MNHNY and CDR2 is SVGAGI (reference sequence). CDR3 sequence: CASSYGTGVSYEQYF. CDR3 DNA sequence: TGTGCCAGCAGTTACGGGACAGGAGTCTCCTACGAGCAGTACTTC.

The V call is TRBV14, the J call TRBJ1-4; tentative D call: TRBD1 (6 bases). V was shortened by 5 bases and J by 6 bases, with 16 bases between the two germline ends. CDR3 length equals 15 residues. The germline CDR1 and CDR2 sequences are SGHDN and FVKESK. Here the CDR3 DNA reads TGTGCCAGCAGCTCACACAGGGAAGTCGATGAAAAACTGTTTTTT. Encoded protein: CASSSHREVDEKLFF.

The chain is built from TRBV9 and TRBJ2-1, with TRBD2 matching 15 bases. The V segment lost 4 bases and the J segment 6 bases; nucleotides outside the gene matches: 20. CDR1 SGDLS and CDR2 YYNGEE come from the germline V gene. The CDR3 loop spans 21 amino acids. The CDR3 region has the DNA TGTGCCAGCAGCCCAGCGGGACGTCGGGGACTAGCGGGAGGACCCATCAATGAGCAGTTCTTC. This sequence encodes CASSPAGRRGLAGGPINEQFF.

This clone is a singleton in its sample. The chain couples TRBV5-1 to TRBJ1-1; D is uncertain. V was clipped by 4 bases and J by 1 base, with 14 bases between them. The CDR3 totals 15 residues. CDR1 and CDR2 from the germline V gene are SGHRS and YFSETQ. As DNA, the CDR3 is TGCGCCAGCAGCCATTTACCAGGAGCGAACACTGAAGCTTTCTTT. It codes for CASSHLPGANTEAFF.

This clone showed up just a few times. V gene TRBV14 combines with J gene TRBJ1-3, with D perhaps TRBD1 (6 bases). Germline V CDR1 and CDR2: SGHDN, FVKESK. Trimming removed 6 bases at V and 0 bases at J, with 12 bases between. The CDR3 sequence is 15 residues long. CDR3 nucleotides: TGTGCCAGCAGTCCGCAGGGGCACTCTGGAAACACCATATATTTT. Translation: CASSPQGHSGNTIYF.

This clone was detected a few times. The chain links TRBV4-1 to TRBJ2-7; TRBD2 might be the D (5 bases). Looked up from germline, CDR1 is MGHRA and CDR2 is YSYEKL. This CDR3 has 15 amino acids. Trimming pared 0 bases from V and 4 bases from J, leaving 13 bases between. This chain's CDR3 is CASSQDTLAGYEQYF. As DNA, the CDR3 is TGCGCCAGCAGCCAAGACACCCTAGCAGGTTACGAGCAGTACTTC.

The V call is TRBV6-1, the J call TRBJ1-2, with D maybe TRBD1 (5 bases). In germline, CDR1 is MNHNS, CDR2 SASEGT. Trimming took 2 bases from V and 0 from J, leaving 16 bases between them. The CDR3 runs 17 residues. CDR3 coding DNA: TGTGCCAGCAGTGAACGAAAAGGGACCAGAACTAACTATGGCTACACCTTC. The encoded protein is CASSERKGTRTNYGYTF.